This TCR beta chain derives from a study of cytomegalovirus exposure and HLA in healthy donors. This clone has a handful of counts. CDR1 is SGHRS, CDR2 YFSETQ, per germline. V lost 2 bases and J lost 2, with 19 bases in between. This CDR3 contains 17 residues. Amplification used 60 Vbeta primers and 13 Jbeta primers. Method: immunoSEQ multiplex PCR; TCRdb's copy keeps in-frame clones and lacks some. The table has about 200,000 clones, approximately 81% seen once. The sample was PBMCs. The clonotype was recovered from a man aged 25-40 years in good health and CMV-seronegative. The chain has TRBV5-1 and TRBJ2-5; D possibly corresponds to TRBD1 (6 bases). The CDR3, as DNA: TGCGCCAGCAGCTTTGGGACAAAGTGGGGGCATCAAGAGACCCAGTACTTC. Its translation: CASSFGTKWGHQETQYF.